The source of this T cell receptor (beta chain) is a study of OX40 agonist ivuxolimab in advanced cancers. Across the study: Every patient in dose escalation had hepatocellular carcinoma, melanoma, renal cell or head and neck cancer.

Measured with immunoSEQ multiplex PCR; TCRdb has only the in-frame clones, and not every one. The sample includes tens of thousands of clones, 70% to 90% seen only once; the top ten take 5.5% to 7%. Trimming took 5 bases from V and 4 from J; bases not matched to a gene: 6. CDR3 length: 15 residues. Germline CDR1 and CDR2: LGHNA and YSLEER. V is TRBV4-3 and J is TRBJ2-5; TRBD2 aligns across 11 bases. This receptor was obtained from an adult with an advanced solid tumor such as melanoma, head and neck, liver or kidney cancer. The specimen was CD4+ or CD8+ T cells sorted from blood, collected in a trial of the OX40 agonist ivuxolimab. CDR3: CASSTSGSRGETQYF. The CDR3 nucleotides are TGCGCCAGCAGCACTAGCGGGAGCAGGGGAGAGACCCAGTACTTC.